The 7 T cell receptor beta chains reported below all come from one sample, sequenced in a study of T cells in women clearing cervical HPV infection. Sequencing used immunoSEQ multiplex PCR; TCRdb keeps in-frame clones, though not all of them. Here the sample table reports some 39,000 clones. The source material was blood buffy coat. The source is a woman between 18 and 69 years old with a cervical HPV16 infection that either progressed to CIN3+ or cleared (not recorded which).

Points on this clone: A read error may produce the germline difference seen at one junction end. The read stops 3 residues short of the end of the CDR3; the missing end is completed from the germline J gene. The gene calls are TRBV4-2 and TRBJ1-2, with D possibly TRBD1 on 6 matching bases. Germline-derived CDR1 and CDR2 are LGHNA and YNFKEQ. The CDR3 length is 13 residues. The CDR3 bases that were read are TGCGCCAGCAGCCAACAGGGCTACTATGGC. This gives the protein CASSQQGYYG. The full CDR3 is CASSQQGYYGYTF.

Comment on this clone: From the germline J gene comes the end of the CDR3, since the read stops 3 residues before it. This rearrangement joins TRBV7-6 to TRBJ2-7, with 7 nucleotides matching TRBD2. The CDR3 has 16 amino acids. The germline V gene encodes CDR1 SGHVS and CDR2 FNYEAQ. The J segment lost 6 bases and the V segment lost 1 base, leaving 12 bases of the junction unmatched. This CDR3 is CASSLVGSGKVSEQYF. The DNA read from the CDR3 is TGTGCCAGCAGCTTAGTGGGGAGCGGGAAGGTCTCCGAG.

Notes on this clone: The read terminates 3 residues before the CDR3 end, so the remaining end is supplied by the germline J gene. The chain recombines TRBV2 with TRBJ1-5; 8 bases agree with TRBD1. Germline V gene sequence: CDR1 SNHLY, CDR2 FYNNEI. V was pared by 3 bases and J by 5 bases, with 6 bases of the junction left unmatched. The CDR3 totals 15 residues. The covered CDR3 bases are TGTGCCAGCAGTGAGAGTGACAGGGGATATCAGCCC. Its translation: CASSESDRGYQP. The CDR3 as a whole reads CASSESDRGYQPQHF.

As for this clone: Coverage ceases 3 residues before the CDR3 finishes, and the germline J gene fills in the end. The chain employs TRBV5-1 and TRBJ2-2; a possible D gene is TRBD1 (6 bases). The CDR3 is 15 amino acids. The germline V gene has CDR1 SGHRS and CDR2 YFSETQ. V dropped 4 bases and J dropped 0 bases, with 10 bases sitting between them. Incomplete CDR3 DNA: TGCGCCAGCAGCGTCGGGACAACGAACACCGGGGAG. It yields the protein CASSVGTTNTGE. The complete CDR3 sequence is CASSVGTTNTGELFF.

On this clone: The DNA ends 3 residues before the CDR3 does, and the rest of the CDR3 is filled in from the germline J gene. V is TRBV19 and J is TRBJ2-5; 7 bases align to TRBD1. The CDR3 has 15 residues. Germline CDR1 LNHDA, CDR2 SQIVND (reference sequence). V was pared by 6 bases and J by 1 base, with 8 bases of the junction left unmatched. Incomplete CDR3 DNA: TGTGCCAGTAGGTCGACAGGGTGGGGCCAAGAGACC. This codes for CASRSTGWGQET. In full, the CDR3 is CASRSTGWGQETQYF. Full variable domain (remainder filled in from reference TRBV19 and TRBJ2-5): DGGITQSPKYLFRKEGQNVTLSCEQNLNHDAMYWYRQDPGQGLRLIYYSQIVNDFQKGDIAEGYSVSREKKESFPLTVTSAQKNPTAFYLCASRSTGWGQETQYFGPGTRLLVL.

On this clone itself: The read terminates 3 residues ahead of where the CDR3 ends, so the germline J gene completes it. The rearrangement joins TRBV29-1 to TRBJ2-2, with TRBD2 matching over 7 bases. CDR3 length: 15 residues. Germline trimming cut 2 bases from V and 2 bases from J; bases unmatched to any gene: 5. Germline assignment: CDR1 SQVTM and CDR2 ANQGSEA. Partial CDR3 DNA: TGCAGCGTTGAAAGAGCGGGACGAAACACCGGGGAG. This translates into CSVERAGRNTGE. The whole CDR3 protein reads CSVERAGRNTGELFF.

Concerning this clone: The read halts 3 residues ahead of the CDR3 end, with the missing end drawn from the germline J gene. The V gene is TRBV5-1, the J gene TRBJ1-4; D may be TRBD1 (5 bases). The V gene's germline CDR1 is SGHRS and CDR2 YFSETQ. This CDR3 comprises 15 residues. The part of the CDR3 DNA that was read is TGCGCCAGCAGCTCGACGCAGGGTGGTCATTCACCA. This codes for CASSSTQGGHSP. The full CDR3 is CASSSTQGGHSPLFF. The full variable domain, with the rest looked up from reference TRBV5-1 and TRBJ1-4, is KAGVTQTPRYLIKTRGQQVTLSCSPISGHRSVSWYQQTPGQGLQFLFEYFSETQRNKGNFPGRFSGRQFSNSRSEMNVSTLELGDSALYLCASSSTQGGHSPLFFGSGTQLSVL.